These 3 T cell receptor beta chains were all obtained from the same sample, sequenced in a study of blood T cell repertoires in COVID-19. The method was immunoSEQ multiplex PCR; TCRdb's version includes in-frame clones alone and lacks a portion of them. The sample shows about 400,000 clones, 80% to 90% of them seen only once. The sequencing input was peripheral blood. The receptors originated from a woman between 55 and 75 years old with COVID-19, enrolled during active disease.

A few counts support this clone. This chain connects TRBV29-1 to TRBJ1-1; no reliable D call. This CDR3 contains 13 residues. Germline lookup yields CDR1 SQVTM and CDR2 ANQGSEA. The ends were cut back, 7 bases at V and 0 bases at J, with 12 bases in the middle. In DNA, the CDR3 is TGCAGCGCGGCCTTAAGAGTGAACACTGAAGCTTTCTTT. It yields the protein CSAALRVNTEAFF.

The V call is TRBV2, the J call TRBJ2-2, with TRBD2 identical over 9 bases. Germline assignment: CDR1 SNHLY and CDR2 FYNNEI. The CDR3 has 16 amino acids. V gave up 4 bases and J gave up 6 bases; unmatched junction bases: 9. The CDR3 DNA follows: TGTGCCAGCAGTGGAAGGGGTAGCGGGGGTTCCGGGGAGCTGTTTTTT. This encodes CASSGRGSGGSGELFF. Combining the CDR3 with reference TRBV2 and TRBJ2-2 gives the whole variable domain EPEVTQTPSHQVTQMGQEVILRCVPISNHLYFYWYRQILGQKVEFLVSFYNNEISEKSEIFDDQFSVERPDGSNFTLKIRSTKLEDSAMYFCASSGRGSGGSGELFFGEGSRLTVL.

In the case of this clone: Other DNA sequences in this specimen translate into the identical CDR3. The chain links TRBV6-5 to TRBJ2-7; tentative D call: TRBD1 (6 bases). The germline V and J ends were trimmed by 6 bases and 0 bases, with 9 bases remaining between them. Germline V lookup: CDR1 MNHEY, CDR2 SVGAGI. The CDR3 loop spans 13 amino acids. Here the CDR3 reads CASRPGHSYEQYF. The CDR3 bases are TGTGCCAGCAGACCGGGACACTCCTACGAGCAGTACTTC.